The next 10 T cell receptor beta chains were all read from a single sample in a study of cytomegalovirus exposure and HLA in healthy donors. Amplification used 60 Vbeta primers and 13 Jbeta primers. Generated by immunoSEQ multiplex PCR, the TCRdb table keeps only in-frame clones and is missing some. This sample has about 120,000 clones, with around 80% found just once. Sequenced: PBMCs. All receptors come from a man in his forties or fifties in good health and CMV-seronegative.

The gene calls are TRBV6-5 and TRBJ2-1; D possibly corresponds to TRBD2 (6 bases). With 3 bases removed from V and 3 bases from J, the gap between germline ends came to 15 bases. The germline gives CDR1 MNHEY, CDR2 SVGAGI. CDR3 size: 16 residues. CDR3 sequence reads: CASSYSPGLRYNEQFF. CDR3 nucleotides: TGTGCCAGCAGTTATTCTCCGGGACTCCGCTACAATGAGCAGTTCTTC.

The CDR3 loop reads CASSPASWGGSGNQPQHF. The DNA of the CDR3 is TGTGCCAGCAGTCCCGCGAGTTGGGGGGGCTCGGGCAATCAGCCCCAGCATTTT. The genes are TRBV27 and TRBJ1-5; weak D call: TRBD1 (6 bases). Germline V gives CDR1 MNHEY, CDR2 SMNVEV (reference sequence). The CDR3 covers 18 residues. The V end lost 5 bases, the J end lost 2 bases, and 22 bases lay between the germline ends.

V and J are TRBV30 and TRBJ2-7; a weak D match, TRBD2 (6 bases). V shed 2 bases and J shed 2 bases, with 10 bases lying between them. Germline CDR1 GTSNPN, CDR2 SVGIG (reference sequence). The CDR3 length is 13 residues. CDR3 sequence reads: CAWSRDSTYEQYF. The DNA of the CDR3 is TGTGCCTGGAGTAGGGACTCCACCTACGAGCAGTACTTC.

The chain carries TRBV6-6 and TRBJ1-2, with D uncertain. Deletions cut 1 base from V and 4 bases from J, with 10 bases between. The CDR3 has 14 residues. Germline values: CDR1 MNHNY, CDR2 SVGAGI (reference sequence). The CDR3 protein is CASSYFPGSYGYTF. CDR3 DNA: TGTGCCAGCAGTTACTTCCCAGGATCCTATGGCTACACCTTC.

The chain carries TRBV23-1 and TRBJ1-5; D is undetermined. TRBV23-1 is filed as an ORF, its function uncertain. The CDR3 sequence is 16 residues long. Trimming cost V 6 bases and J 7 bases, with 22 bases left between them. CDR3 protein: CASSDREEKSGQPQHF. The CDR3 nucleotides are TGCGCCAGCAGCGACCGGGAAGAAAAAAGCGGGCAGCCCCAGCATTTT.

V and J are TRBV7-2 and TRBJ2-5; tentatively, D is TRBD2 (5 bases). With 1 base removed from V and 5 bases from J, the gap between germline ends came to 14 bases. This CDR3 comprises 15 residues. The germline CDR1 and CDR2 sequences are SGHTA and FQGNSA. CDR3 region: CASSLGSSGGETQYF. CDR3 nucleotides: TGTGCCAGCAGCTTAGGATCCAGCGGCGGTGAGACCCAGTACTTC. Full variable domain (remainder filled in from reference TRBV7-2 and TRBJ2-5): GAGVSQSPSNKVTEKGKDVELRCDPISGHTALYWYRQSLGQGLEFLIYFQGNSAPDKSGLPSDRFSAERTGGSVSTLTIQRTQQEDSAVYLCASSLGSSGGETQYFGPGTRLLVL.

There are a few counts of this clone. CDR3 amino acids: CASSPGVQSYNEQFF. The CDR3 nucleotides are TGTGCCAGTTCCCCAGGGGTTCAGTCCTACAATGAGCAGTTCTTC. The chain links TRBV19 to TRBJ2-1; D is perhaps TRBD1 (6 bases). Trimming took 8 bases from V and 1 from J, leaving 15 bases between them. This CDR3 is built from 15 residues. Germline values: CDR1 LNHDA, CDR2 SQIVND (reference sequence).

The CDR3 spells CAIRTSGDEQFF. The CDR3 DNA is TGTGCCATCAGGACTAGCGGGGATGAGCAGTTCTTC. The V call is TRBV10-3, the J call TRBJ2-1, with 11 bases that match TRBD2. The CDR3 has 12 residues. Per germline, CDR1 ENHRY and CDR2 SYGVKD. V lost 6 bases and J lost 8; bases outside the gene matches: 0.

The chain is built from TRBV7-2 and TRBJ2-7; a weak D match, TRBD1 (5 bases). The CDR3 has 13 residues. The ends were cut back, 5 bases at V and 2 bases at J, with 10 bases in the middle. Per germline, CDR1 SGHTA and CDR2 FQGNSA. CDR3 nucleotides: TGTGCCAGCAGCCCCGGACAAACCTACGAGCAGTACTTC. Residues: CASSPGQTYEQYF.

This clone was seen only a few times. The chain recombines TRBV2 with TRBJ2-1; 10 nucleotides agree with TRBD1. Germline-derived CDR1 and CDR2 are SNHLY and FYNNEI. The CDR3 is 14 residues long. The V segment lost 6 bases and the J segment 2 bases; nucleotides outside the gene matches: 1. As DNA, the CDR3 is TGTGCCAGCAGCGGACAGGGGGCCTACAATGAGCAGTTCTTC. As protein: CASSGQGAYNEQFF. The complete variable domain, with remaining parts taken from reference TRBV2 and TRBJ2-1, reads EPEVTQTPSHQVTQMGQEVILRCVPISNHLYFYWYRQILGQKVEFLVSFYNNEISEKSEIFDDQFSVERPDGSNFTLKIRSTKLEDSAMYFCASSGQGAYNEQFFGPGTRLTVL.